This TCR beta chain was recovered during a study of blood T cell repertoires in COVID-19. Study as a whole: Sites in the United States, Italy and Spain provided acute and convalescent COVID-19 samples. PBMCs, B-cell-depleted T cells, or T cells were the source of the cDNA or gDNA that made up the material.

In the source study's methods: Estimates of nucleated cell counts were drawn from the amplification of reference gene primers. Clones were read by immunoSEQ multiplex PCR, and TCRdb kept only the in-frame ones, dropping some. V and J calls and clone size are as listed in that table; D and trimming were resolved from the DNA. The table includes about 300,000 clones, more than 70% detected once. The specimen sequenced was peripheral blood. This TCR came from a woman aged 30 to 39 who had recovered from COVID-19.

The CDR3 reads CATSDPGLARNEQFF. The CDR3 coding sequence is TGTGCCACCAGTGACCCAGGACTAGCGCGGAATGAGCAGTTCTTC. The rearrangement joins TRBV24-1 to TRBJ2-1; 9 bases match TRBD2. V lost 4 bases and J lost 7; bases outside the gene matches: 7. This CDR3 is built from 15 residues. Germline CDR1 reads KGHDR; CDR2 reads SFDVKD.